This T cell receptor (beta chain) is from a study of control samples from healthy donors and cancer patients (dated by TCRdb to the early 2020s). The CDR3 runs 14 amino acids, cysteine and phenylalanine included. Just the 42-base CDR3 DNA is kept, in frame starting at base 1. CDR1 SGHRS and CDR2 YFSETQ are derived from the germline V gene. The junction shows trimming of 0 bases on V and 8 bases on J, plus 12 bases between the germline ends. For this clone: Its recognized antigen is unknown. Per-base quality was not reported, and no clone a single base away is much larger than it.

Library preparation was by the immunoSEQ multiplex PCR assay. Not all clones reach the TCRdb copy of this immuneACCESS table, which keeps in-frame sequences only. Checked studies attribute under half of the gap to unresolved V genes and leave the rest unexplained. The sample table holds 70,000 to 100,000 clones, of which around 92% were seen once. The leading ten clones occupy around 17% of the sample. This clonotype was sampled from a man aged 50-60 years in good health. This chain is built from TRBV5-1 and TRBJ2-1; the D gene is perhaps TRBD2, on 6 matching bases. The sample consisted of blood. CDR3 region: CASSLVVGEDEQFF. The sequenced DNA is TGCGCCAGCAGCTTGGTAGTAGGGGAGGATGAGCAGTTCTTC.